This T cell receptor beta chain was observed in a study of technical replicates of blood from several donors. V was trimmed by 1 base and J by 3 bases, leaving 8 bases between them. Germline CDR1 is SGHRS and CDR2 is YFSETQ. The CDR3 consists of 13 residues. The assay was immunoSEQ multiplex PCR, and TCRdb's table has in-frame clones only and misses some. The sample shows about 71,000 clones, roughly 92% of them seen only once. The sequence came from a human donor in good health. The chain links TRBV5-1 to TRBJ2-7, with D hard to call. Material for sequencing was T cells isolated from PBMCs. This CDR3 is CASSLRRHYEQYF. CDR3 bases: TGCGCCAGCAGCTTGAGGCGGCACTACGAGCAGTACTTC.